The rows below give T cell receptor beta chains drawn from one sample of a study of shared clonotypes between healthy human individuals. This table comes from immunoSEQ multiplex PCR, and its TCRdb copy is limited to in-frame clones, with some not included. The table lists approximately 250,000 clones, under 80% of them singletons. The sequenced material came from memory CD4+ T cells sorted from blood. The receptors here all came from a man younger than 40 in good health. Each CDR3 is given with its conserved first and last residue. Fields, in order: V gene, J gene, D gene, clone size, CDR3 protein, CDR3 DNA. D genes are given only for firm matches. Not all rows give a size; the values are once, few, many and, for expanded clones, a class.

>TRBV10-2|TRBJ2-1|TRBD2|many
CASSEWTRSNEQFF
TGCGCCAGCAGTGAGTGGACTAGGTCGAATGAGCAGTTCTTC
>TRBV7-2|TRBJ2-7|NA|NA
CASSFPGRLVSYEQYF
TGTGCCAGCAGCTTCCCGGGACGGCTGGTTTCCTACGAGCAGTACTTC
>TRBV6-1|TRBJ1-4|NA|NA
CASSEAASREKLFF
TGTGCCAGCAGTGAAGCAGCTTCTAGAGAAAAACTGTTTTTT
>TRBV6-1|TRBJ1-2|NA|NA
CASSEVGGQDVLNYGYTF
TGTGCCAGCAGTGAAGTGGGGGGTCAAGACGTTCTTAACTATGGCTACACCTTC
>TRBV5-1|TRBJ2-3|TRBD2|NA
CASSGSPPARGAIFPDTQYF
TGCGCCAGCAGCGGAAGTCCCCCTGCGCGGGGGGCGATATTCCCAGATACGCAGTATTTT
>TRBV19|TRBJ1-2|NA|few
CASSVGYGYTF
TGTGCCAGTAGTGTCGGATATGGCTACACCTTC
>TRBV11-2|TRBJ1-5|TRBD1|NA
CASSYRGNQPQHF
TGTGCCAGCAGCTACAGGGGTAATCAGCCCCAGCATTTT
>TRBV29-1|TRBJ1-2|TRBD1|NA
CSVAQGAGGYTF
TGCAGCGTCGCACAGGGGGCAGGGGGCTACACCTTC
>TRBV2|TRBJ1-2|TRBD1|few
CASSADRVTYGYTF
TGTGCCAGCAGTGCAGACAGGGTTACCTATGGCTACACCTTC
>TRBV7-8|TRBJ1-5|NA|once
CASSFFLSPGDSNQPQHF
TGTGCCAGCAGCTTTTTCCTCTCACCAGGGGATAGCAATCAGCCCCAGCATTTT
>TRBV4-1|TRBJ2-2|TRBD2|NA
CASSNSGTNTGELFF
TGCGCCAGCAGCAATAGCGGGACCAACACCGGGGAGCTGTTTTTT
>TRBV25-1|TRBJ2-5|NA|once
CASRVETQYF
TGTGCCAGCAGGGTAGAGACCCAGTACTTC
>TRBV2|TRBJ1-4|NA|NA
CASSMPGGIANEKLFF
TGTGCCAGCAGTATGCCGGGCGGAATAGCTAATGAAAAACTGTTTTTT
>TRBV7-2|TRBJ2-7|NA|NA
CASSIVPRGSEQYF
TGTGCCAGCAGCATCGTCCCTCGGGGCTCCGAGCAGTACTTC
>TRBV6-5|TRBJ2-3|NA|NA
CASSYNGPTDTQYF
TGTGCCAGCAGTTACAACGGCCCCACAGATACGCAGTATTTT
>TRBV10-3|TRBJ2-7|TRBD1|NA
CATYTGGEFSYEQYF
TGTGCCACCTATACAGGGGGCGAATTTTCCTACGAGCAGTACTTC
>TRBV25-1|TRBJ2-5|NA|NA
CASSELGGATQETQYF
TGTGCCAGCAGTGAACTGGGAGGAGCTACCCAAGAGACCCAGTACTTC
>TRBV7-3|TRBJ2-7|NA|NA
CASSLTDGDEQYF
TGTGCCAGCAGCTTAACTGATGGGGACGAGCAGTACTTC
>TRBV5-1|TRBJ2-1|NA|few
CASSLTGSSYNEQFF
TGCGCCAGCAGCTTGACAGGGAGCTCCTACAATGAGCAGTTCTTC
>TRBV5-6|TRBJ2-5|NA|NA
CASSPRLTGRKETQYF
TGTGCCAGCAGCCCGAGGCTTACAGGGCGGAAAGAGACCCAGTACTTC
>TRBV18|TRBJ1-5|TRBD1|NA
CASSSGTGGNQPQHF
TGTGCCAGCTCATCCGGGACAGGGGGCAATCAGCCCCAGCATTTT
>TRBV9|TRBJ2-1|TRBD2|NA
CASSVGLAGPSSYNEQFF
TGTGCCAGCAGCGTCGGACTAGCGGGGCCGAGCTCCTACAATGAGCAGTTCTTC
>TRBV6-1|TRBJ1-4|TRBD1|NA
CASSEALGGTDRF
TGTGCCAGCAGTGAAGCGCTCGGAGGGACAGACAGATTT
>TRBV6-5|TRBJ2-7|TRBD2|few
CASSYSTSGSYEQYF
TGTGCCAGCAGTTACTCTACTAGCGGGTCCTACGAGCAGTACTTC
>TRBV6-5|TRBJ1-5|TRBD1|NA
CASSRQGSSNQPQHF
TGTGCCAGCAGTCGACAGGGGAGTAGCAATCAGCCCCAGCATTTT
>TRBV29-1|TRBJ2-1|TRBD1|NA
CSAPDRDSPYNEQFF
TGCAGCGCCCCCGATCGGGACAGTCCATACAATGAGCAGTTCTTC
>TRBV29-1|TRBJ1-1|NA|NA
CSVGRGTNTEAFF
TGCAGCGTTGGAAGGGGGACGAACACTGAAGCTTTCTTT
>TRBV7-6|TRBJ2-2|TRBD1|NA
CASSIQTGANTGELFF
TGTGCCAGCAGCATACAAACAGGGGCGAACACCGGGGAGCTGTTTTTT
>TRBV5-6|TRBJ1-1|NA|many
CASSIRQVRGTEAFF
TGTGCCAGCAGCATTAGACAGGTCAGGGGCACTGAAGCTTTCTTT
>TRBV20-1|TRBJ2-1|NA|NA
CSAARGTEQFF
TGCAGTGCGGCGAGGGGGACTGAGCAGTTCTTC
>TRBV5-1|TRBJ2-2|TRBD1|NA
CASSDTGTAHQGGELFF
TGCGCCAGCAGCGATACCGGGACAGCCCACCAAGGCGGGGAGCTGTTTTTT
>TRBV10-2|TRBJ1-3|TRBD1|NA
CASSEVTGGNTIYF
TGCGCCAGCAGTGAAGTGACAGGGGGAAACACCATATATTTT
>TRBV27|TRBJ2-4|NA|few
CASSLGGGGRTKNIQYF
TGTGCCAGCAGCCTAGGGGGTGGGGGGAGGACCAAAAACATTCAGTACTTC
>TRBV19|TRBJ2-7|NA|NA
CASSIEPGPYEQYF
TGTGCCAGTAGTATAGAACCGGGGCCCTACGAGCAGTACTTC
>TRBV18|TRBJ2-3|NA|NA
CASSPTGTPINTDTQYF
TGTGCCAGCTCACCTACCGGGACACCGATTAACACAGATACGCAGTATTTT
>TRBV10-3|TRBJ1-4|TRBD1|NA
CAISESGTENEKLFF
TGTGCCATCAGTGAGTCTGGGACAGAGAATGAAAAACTGTTTTTT
>TRBV10-3|TRBJ2-5|NA|once
CAISGTRETQYF
TGTGCCATCAGTGGCACACGGGAGACCCAGTACTTC
>TRBV18|TRBJ2-3|NA|NA
CASSPSLTDTQYF
TGTGCCAGCTCGCCAAGTCTCACAGATACGCAGTATTTT